The clone carrying this TCR beta chain came up once. Its antigen is undetermined. This sample is drawn from a study of cytomegalovirus exposure and HLA in healthy donors. CDR1 and CDR2 (germline): LGHNA, YSLEER. The CDR3 is made up of 16 amino acids. Deletions cut 4 bases from V and 4 bases from J, with 17 bases between. Study-level points and caveats: HLA allele associations emerged for some 16,000 TCR beta sequences in a later analysis, at 0.05 false discovery rate. Rarity held for most TCR sequences, but there were some public TCRs that occurred in many donors. In a later analysis, a missense DCLRE1C variant was linked to TCR beta V- and J-gene trimming.

Use of 60 Vbeta and 13 Jbeta primers characterized the PCR. Assay used: immunoSEQ multiplex PCR; TCRdb lists only in-frame clones, some missing. This table holds around 140,000 clones, 60% to 80% found once. This chain joins TRBV4-3 and TRBJ1-3, with D possibly matching TRBD1 (6 bases). The receptor comes from a man aged 50-59 years in good health and CMV-seropositive. Material for sequencing was PBMCs. DNA of the CDR3: TGCGCCAGCAGCCTTGGGAGGGGGGTAAACGGAAACACCATATATTTT. Residues: CASSLGRGVNGNTIYF.